This T cell receptor (beta chain) was identified in a study of PD-L1 blockade in urothelial cancer. For the study at large: About 90% of the roughly 29 patients were men with bladder-origin urothelial cancer. Samples came from 3 weeks, at the second dose, and 6 weeks into treatment. Overall study findings and caveats: At the 3-week point, tumor-associated blood clones expanded more in durable-benefit patients.

TCRdb's table, derived via immunoSEQ multiplex PCR, lists solely in-frame clones and lacks some. Of 53,000 or so clones in the sample, 75% to 90% were seen once. As concerns this clone: Its antigen is undetermined.

Germline V lookup: CDR1 SGHDT, CDR2 YYEEEE. The V segment lost 1 base and the J segment 5 bases; nucleotides outside the gene matches: 1. The CDR3 sequence is 14 residues long. Sequencing was performed on PBMCs, taken around atezolizumab (anti-PD-L1) treatment. The sequence was collected from a man aged 60 to 75 with urothelial cancer. The J gene is TRBJ1-5, the V gene TRBV5-6; 9 bases agree with TRBD1. CDR3 DNA: TGTGCCAGCAGCTTGACAGGGGGCCATCAGCCCCAGCATTTT. Its translation: CASSLTGGHQPQHF.